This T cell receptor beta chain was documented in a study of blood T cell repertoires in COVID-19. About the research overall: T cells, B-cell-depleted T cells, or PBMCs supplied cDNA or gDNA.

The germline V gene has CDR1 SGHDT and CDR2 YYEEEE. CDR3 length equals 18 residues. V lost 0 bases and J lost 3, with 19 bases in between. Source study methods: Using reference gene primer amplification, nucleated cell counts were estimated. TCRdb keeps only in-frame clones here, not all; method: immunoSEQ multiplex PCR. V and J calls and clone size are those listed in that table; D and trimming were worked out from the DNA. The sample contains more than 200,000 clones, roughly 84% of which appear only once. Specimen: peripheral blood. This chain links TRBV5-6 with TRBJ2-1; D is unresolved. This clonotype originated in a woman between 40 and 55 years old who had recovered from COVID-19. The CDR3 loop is CASSLVTLSTAHYNEQFF. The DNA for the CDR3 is TGTGCCAGCAGCTTGGTTACGCTAAGTACAGCCCACTACAATGAGCAGTTCTTC.